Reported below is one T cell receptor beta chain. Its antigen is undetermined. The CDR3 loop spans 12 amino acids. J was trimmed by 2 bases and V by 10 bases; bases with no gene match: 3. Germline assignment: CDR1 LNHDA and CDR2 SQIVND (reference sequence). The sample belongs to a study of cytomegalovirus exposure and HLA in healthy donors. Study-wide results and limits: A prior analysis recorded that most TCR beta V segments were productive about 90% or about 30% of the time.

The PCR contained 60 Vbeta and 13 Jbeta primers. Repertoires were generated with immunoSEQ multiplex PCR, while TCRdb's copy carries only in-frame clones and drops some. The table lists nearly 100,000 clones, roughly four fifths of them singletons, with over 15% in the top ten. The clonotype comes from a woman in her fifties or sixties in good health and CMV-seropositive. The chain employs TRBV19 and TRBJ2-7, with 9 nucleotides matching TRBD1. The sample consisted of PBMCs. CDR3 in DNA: TGTGCCACCCGACAGGGGGCCTACGAGCAGTACTTC. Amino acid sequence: CATRQGAYEQYF.